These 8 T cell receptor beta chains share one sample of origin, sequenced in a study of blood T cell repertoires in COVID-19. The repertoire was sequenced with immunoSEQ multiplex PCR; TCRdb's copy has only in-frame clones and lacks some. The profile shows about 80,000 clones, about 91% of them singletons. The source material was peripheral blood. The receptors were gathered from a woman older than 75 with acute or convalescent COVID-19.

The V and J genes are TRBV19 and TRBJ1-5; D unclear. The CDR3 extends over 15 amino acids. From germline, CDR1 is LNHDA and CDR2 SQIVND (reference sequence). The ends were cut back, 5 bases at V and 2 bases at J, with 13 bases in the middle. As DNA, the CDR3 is TGTGCCAGTAGTTCGTCCCCCCGCGGCAATCAGCCCCAGCATTTT. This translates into CASSSSPRGNQPQHF.

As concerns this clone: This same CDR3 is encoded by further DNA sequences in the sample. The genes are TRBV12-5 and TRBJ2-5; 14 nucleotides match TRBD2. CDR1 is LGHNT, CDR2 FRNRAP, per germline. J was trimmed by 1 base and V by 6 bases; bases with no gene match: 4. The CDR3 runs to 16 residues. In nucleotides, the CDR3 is TGTGCTAGTGGCCTCGGGACTAGCGGGGGCCAAGAGACCCAGTACTTC. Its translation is CASGLGTSGGQETQYF.

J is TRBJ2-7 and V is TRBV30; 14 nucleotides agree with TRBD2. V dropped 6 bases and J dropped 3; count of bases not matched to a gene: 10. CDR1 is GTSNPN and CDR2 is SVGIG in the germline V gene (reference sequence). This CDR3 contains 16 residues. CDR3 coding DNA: TGTGCCTGCTCAGGGACTAGCGGGAGCAGACTCTACGAGCAGTACTTC. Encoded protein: CACSGTSGSRLYEQYF.

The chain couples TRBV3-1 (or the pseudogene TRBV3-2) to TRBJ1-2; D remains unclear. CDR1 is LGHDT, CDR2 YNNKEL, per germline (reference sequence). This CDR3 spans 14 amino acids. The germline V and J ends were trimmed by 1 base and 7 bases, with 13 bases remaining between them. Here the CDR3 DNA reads TGTGCCAGCAGCCAAGGACTGGCGGGAGGTGGCTACACCTTC. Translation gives CASSQGLAGGGYTF.

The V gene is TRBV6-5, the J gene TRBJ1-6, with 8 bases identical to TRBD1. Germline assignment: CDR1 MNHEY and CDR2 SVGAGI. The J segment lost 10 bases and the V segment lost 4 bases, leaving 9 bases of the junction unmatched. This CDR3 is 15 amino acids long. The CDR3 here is CASSFQGAKESPLHF. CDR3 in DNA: TGTGCCAGCAGTTTCCAGGGGGCGAAAGAATCACCCCTCCACTTT.

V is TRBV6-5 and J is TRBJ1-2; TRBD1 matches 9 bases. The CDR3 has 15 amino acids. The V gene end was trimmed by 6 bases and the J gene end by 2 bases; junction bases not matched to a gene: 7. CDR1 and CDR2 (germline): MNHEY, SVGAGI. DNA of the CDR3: TGTGCCAGCAGGAGACAGGGGGAATGGAACTATGGCTACACCTTC. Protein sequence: CASRRQGEWNYGYTF.

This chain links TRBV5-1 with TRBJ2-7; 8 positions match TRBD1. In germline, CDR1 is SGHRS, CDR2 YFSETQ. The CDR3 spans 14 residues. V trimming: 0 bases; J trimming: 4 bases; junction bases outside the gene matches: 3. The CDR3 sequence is CASSLGQGSYEQYF. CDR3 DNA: TGCGCCAGCAGCTTGGGACAGGGGTCATACGAGCAGTACTTC.

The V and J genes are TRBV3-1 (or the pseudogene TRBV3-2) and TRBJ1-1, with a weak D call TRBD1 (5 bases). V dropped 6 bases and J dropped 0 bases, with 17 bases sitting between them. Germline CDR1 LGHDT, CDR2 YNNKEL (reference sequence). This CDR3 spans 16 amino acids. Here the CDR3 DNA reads TGTGCCAGCAGGGCAGACAGTCAGTTCATGAACACTGAAGCTTTCTTT. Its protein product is CASRADSQFMNTEAFF.